This is a list of T cell receptor beta chains from one sample in a study of cytomegalovirus exposure and HLA in healthy donors. The protocol was immunoSEQ multiplex PCR, while the TCRdb copy is restricted to in-frame clones and leaves out a portion. The repertoire has 100,000 to 150,000 clones, about 80% of them found once; the top ten carry 0.95% to 1.5%. The source material was PBMCs. These receptors were taken from a girl aged 2 to 10 in good health and CMV-seronegative. Both conserved end residues are part of each CDR3. The D gene is left open where the match is weak.

>TRBJ1-2|TRBD1|TRBV6-6
TGTGCCAGCAGTTTCCTACCGGGACAGCCTAACTATGGCTACACCTTC
CASSFLPGQPNYGYTF
>TRBJ2-7|-|TRBV29-1
TGCAGCGTTGAAAAGGACAGCTTCCGGGAGCAGTACTTC
CSVEKDSFREQYF
>TRBJ2-7|-|TRBV28
TGTGCCAGCAGCCAAAGGACAGCTCCCAAGTACGAGCAGTACTTC
CASSQRTAPKYEQYF
>TRBJ2-1|TRBD2|TRBV6-5
TGTGCCAGCAGTTACGGGACTAGCGGGCACAATGAGCAGTTCTTC
CASSYGTSGHNEQFF
>TRBJ2-3|-|TRBV4-1
TGCGCCAGCAGCCTGGTTGGCGATACGCAGTATTTT
CASSLVGDTQYF
>TRBJ2-3|-|TRBV27
TGTGCCAGCAAGACAGTTACAGATACGCAGTATTTT
CASKTVTDTQYF
>TRBJ1-5|TRBD1|TRBV28
TGTGCCAGCAACCAGGGGGTGAATCAGCCCCAGCATTTT
CASNQGVNQPQHF
>TRBJ2-3|TRBD2|TRBV5-6
TGTGCCAGCAGCTTGTTTAGCGGGATCACAGATACGCAGTATTTT
CASSLFSGITDTQYF
>TRBJ2-1|-|TRBV14
TGTGCCAGCAGCCAAGCTAGGGGCCAAAGCTCCTACAATGAGCAGTTCTTC
CASSQARGQSSYNEQFF
>TRBJ2-5|-|TRBV18
TGTGCCAGCTCACCTCCGACAGCAAATCCACAAGAGACCCAGTACTTC
CASSPPTANPQETQYF
>TRBJ2-7|TRBD2|TRBV27
TGTGCCAGCAGTGTCCGCCCGGGACTAGCGACCTACGAGCAGTACTTC
CASSVRPGLATYEQYF
>TRBJ2-3|-|TRBV30
TGTGCCTGGAGTTTCCTTAGCCCCCCCACAGATACGCAGTATTTT
CAWSFLSPPTDTQYF
>TRBJ2-2|-|TRBV4-1
TGCGCCAGCAGCCAAGCTGCGCAGGGGACGGCCACCGGGGAGCTGTTTTTT
CASSQAAQGTATGELFF
>TRBJ2-3|TRBD2|TRBV7-9
TGTGCCAGCAGCGCGAGAGGGAGGGGCCCGTTAGGTTGGGATACGCAGTATTTT
CASSARGRGPLGWDTQYF